A selection of T cell receptor beta chains follows, all from one sample in a study of shared clonotypes between healthy human individuals. TCRdb's copy holds only in-frame clones and misses some; the assay was immunoSEQ multiplex PCR. The sample contains around 940,000 clones, approximately 80% of which appear only once. Material for sequencing was memory CD4+ T cells sorted from blood. These receptor sequences come from a man younger than 30 in good health. Both conserved end residues are trimmed from each CDR3.

CDR3aa: ASSWDRGNEKLF; v_gene: TRBV7-9
CDR3aa: ASNPGLANSWTQY; v_gene: TRBV6-5
CDR3aa: ASSLNSGGKETQY; v_gene: TRBV5-1
CDR3aa: ASSSLRLAGESVGELF; v_gene: TRBV5-1
CDR3aa: AWTAQSHTDTQY; v_gene: TRBV30
CDR3aa: ASSFRQVDNEQF; v_gene: TRBV5-1
CDR3aa: ASSYGPNYGYT; v_gene: TRBV6-6
CDR3aa: ARSNPSRGAIRQETQY; v_gene: TRBV7-5
CDR3aa: ASSLTAASYGYT; v_gene: TRBV28
CDR3aa: ASSYGAVQGYGQF; v_gene: TRBV28
CDR3aa: AWSVQGYGYT; v_gene: TRBV30
CDR3aa: ASSLDRVGNQPQH; v_gene: TRBV11-2
CDR3aa: ASSRLRTEEAF; v_gene: TRBV11-2
CDR3aa: ATSRDLGQRVTDTQY; v_gene: TRBV15
CDR3aa: ASSMAGLVQPQH; v_gene: TRBV19
CDR3aa: ASSRTGVGSPLH; v_gene: TRBV6-5
CDR3aa: ASSLMTLAGGPDTQY; v_gene: TRBV5-5
CDR3aa: ASSPTSGSYEQY; v_gene: TRBV11-3
CDR3aa: ASSQTSGYEQY; v_gene: TRBV18
CDR3aa: ASTTGGSDSPLH; v_gene: TRBV5-4
CDR3aa: ASSLGTSGGGTQY; v_gene: TRBV7-9
CDR3aa: ASSSPYGEQF; v_gene: TRBV5-6
CDR3aa: AWSIGGSDTEAF; v_gene: TRBV30
CDR3aa: ASSPRQAPDTEAF; v_gene: TRBV9
CDR3aa: ASSLRQGVDYGYT; v_gene: TRBV5-5
CDR3aa: ASSLVVPERGNTGELF; v_gene: TRBV7-6
CDR3aa: ASSMGIGTTEAF; v_gene: TRBV19
CDR3aa: ASSEVAGDRSGELF; v_gene: TRBV6-4
CDR3aa: ATGGSGETQY; v_gene: TRBV7-8
CDR3aa: ASRFDRDSNQPQH; v_gene: TRBV7-2
CDR3aa: ASSPSDGPETQY; v_gene: TRBV6-1
CDR3aa: ASSSQSWANVLT; v_gene: TRBV7-9
CDR3aa: ASSLWSGGLETQY; v_gene: TRBV27
CDR3aa: ASSPPGQGMNEQF; v_gene: TRBV5-1
CDR3aa: ASSQGGLSSYNEQF; v_gene: TRBV4-1
CDR3aa: ASSVGLTSGGATDTQY; v_gene: TRBV9
CDR3aa: ASSLSGTGPGELF; v_gene: TRBV11-2
CDR3aa: ASSQGLKSYNEQF; v_gene: TRBV6-5
CDR3aa: ASSLDQGGSYNEQF; v_gene: TRBV5-1
CDR3aa: ASSLGARESSDTQY; v_gene: TRBV5-1
CDR3aa: AISEELSPTGTQY; v_gene: TRBV10-3
CDR3aa: ASSPKWGWKQETQY; v_gene: TRBV7-8
CDR3aa: ASSLRGNIQY; v_gene: TRBV28
CDR3aa: ASRLIFPDRGGGNEQF; v_gene: TRBV12-2
CDR3aa: ASRRGESSQETQY; v_gene: TRBV7-7
CDR3aa: ASSETPGTPNGYT; v_gene: TRBV10-1
CDR3aa: ASYPEGSSYGYT; v_gene: TRBV6-5
CDR3aa: ARQGLNSPLH; v_gene: TRBV7-6
CDR3aa: ASSFWVGETQY; v_gene: TRBV5-6
CDR3aa: ASQGSGAHEQF; v_gene: TRBV11-3
CDR3aa: ASSQVLGGGFGKLF; v_gene: TRBV4-1
CDR3aa: ASSPTSRETQY; v_gene: TRBV4-1
CDR3aa: ASSYSSGGSYNEQF; v_gene: TRBV6-6
CDR3aa: ASSFGYKGGTQETQY; v_gene: TRBV27
CDR3aa: ASSLGTGRETQY; v_gene: TRBV9
CDR3aa: ASSLPRTSGTYEQY; v_gene: TRBV5-4
CDR3aa: ASSLVGADTEAF; v_gene: TRBV5-1
CDR3aa: ASSKREPGRWSAQGSSDQPQH; v_gene: TRBV21-1
CDR3aa: ATQSGAGVGELF; v_gene: TRBV2